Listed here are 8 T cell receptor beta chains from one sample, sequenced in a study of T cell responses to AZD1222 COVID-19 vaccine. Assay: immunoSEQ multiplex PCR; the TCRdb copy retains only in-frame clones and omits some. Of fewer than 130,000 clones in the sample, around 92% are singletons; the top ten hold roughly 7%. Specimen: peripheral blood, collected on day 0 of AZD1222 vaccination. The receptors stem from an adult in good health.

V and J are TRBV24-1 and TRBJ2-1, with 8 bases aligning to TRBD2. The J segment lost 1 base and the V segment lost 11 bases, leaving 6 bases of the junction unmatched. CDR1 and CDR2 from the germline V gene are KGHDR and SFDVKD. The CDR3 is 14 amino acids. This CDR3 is CASSRGGSYNEQFF. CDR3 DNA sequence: TGTGCCAGTAGTCGGGGGGGATCCTACAATGAGCAGTTCTTC.

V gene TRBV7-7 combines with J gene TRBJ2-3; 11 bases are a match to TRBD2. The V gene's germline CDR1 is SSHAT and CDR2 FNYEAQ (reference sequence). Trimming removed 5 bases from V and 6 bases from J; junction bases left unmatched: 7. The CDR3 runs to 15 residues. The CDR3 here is CASSPGTSGTDTQYF. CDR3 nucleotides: TGTGCCAGCAGCCCCGGGACTAGCGGAACCGATACGCAGTATTTT.

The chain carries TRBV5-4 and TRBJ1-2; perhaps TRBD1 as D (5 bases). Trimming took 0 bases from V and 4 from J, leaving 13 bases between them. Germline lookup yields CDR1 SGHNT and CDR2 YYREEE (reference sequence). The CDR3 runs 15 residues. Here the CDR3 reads CASSLAGPGSYGYTF. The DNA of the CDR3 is TGTGCCAGCAGCTTGGCCGGGCCAGGGAGCTATGGCTACACCTTC.

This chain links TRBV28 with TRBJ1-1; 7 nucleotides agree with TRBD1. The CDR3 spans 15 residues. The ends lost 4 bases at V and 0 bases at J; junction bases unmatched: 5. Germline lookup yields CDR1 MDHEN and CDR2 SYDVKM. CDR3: CASSSPGQVNTEAFF. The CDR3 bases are TGTGCCAGCAGTTCCCCCGGACAGGTGAACACTGAAGCTTTCTTT. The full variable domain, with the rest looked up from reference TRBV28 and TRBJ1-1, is DVKVTQSSRYLVKRTGEKVFLECVQDMDHENMFWYRQDPGLGLRLIYFSYDVKMKEKGDIPEGYSVSREKKERFSLILESASTNQTSMYLCASSSPGQVNTEAFFGQGTRLTVV.

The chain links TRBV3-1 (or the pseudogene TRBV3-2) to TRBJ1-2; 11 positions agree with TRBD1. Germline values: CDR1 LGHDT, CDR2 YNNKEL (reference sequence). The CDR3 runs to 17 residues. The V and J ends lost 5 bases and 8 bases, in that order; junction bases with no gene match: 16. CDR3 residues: CASSSMLAGQGARGYTF. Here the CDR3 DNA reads TGTGCCAGCAGCTCCATGTTGGCAGGACAGGGGGCGCGGGGCTACACCTTC.

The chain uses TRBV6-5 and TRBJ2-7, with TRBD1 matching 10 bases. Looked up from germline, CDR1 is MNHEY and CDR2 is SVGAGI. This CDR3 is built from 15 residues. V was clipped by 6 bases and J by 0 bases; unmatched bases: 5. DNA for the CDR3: TGTGCCAGCAGCCCCGGGACAGGGGTCTCCTACGAGCAGTACTTC. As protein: CASSPGTGVSYEQYF.

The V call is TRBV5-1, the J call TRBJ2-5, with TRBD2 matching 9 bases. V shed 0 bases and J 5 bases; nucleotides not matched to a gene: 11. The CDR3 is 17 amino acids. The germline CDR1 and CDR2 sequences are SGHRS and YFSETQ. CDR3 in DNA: TGCGCCAGCAGCTTGGCTGTCCTAGCGGGGTCGGGGGAGACCCAGTACTTC. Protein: CASSLAVLAGSGETQYF.

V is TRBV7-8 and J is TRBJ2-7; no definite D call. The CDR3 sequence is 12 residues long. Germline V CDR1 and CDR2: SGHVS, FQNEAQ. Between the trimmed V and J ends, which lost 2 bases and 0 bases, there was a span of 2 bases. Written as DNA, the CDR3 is TGTGCCAGCAGCTTAAACTCCTACGAGCAGTACTTC. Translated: CASSLNSYEQYF.